This TCR beta chain was observed in a study of read filtering for tumor transcriptome and immune sequencing. This clonotype appeared many times. Its antigen is unidentified. At the time of active disease, bone marrow was collected from every patient. Study-wide results and caveats: IR-seq captured clonotypes deeper and more reliably than RNA-seq.

The length of the CDR3 is 13 residues. Germline-derived CDR1 and CDR2 are SQVTM and ANQGSEA. Trimming left V 6 bases short and J 3 bases short, with 13 bases between. Molecular barcoded adaptors covering alpha/delta and beta/gamma chains were used on about 390 ng RNA. A single record per CDR3 protein comes from TCRdb applying MiXCR to the reads. The sample lists about 90,000 distinct CDR3 sequences, over 9% occurring once. This TCR came from a donor over 35 with multiple myeloma. Sequenced material: a population of CD138-negative cells sorted from bone marrow. The chain carries TRBV29-1 and TRBJ2-3; D is uncertain. The CDR3 DNA follows: TGCAGCGTCCTAATTGACGGGACAGATACGCAGTATTTT. Its translation is CSVLIDGTDTQYF.